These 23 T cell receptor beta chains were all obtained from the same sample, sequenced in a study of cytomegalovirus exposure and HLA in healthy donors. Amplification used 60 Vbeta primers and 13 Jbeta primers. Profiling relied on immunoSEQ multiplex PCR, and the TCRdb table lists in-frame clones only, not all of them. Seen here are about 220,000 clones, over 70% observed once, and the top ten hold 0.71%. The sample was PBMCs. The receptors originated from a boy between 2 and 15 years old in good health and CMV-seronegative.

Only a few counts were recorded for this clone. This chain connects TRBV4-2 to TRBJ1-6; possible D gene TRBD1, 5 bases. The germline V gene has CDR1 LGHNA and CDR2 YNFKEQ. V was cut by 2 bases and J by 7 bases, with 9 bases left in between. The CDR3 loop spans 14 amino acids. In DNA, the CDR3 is TGTGCCAGCAGCCAAAGGGACTTGAATTCACCCCTCCACTTT. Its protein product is CASSQRDLNSPLHF.

CDR3 amino acids: CASSLWDSSYNEQFF. CDR3 in DNA: TGTGCCAGCAGCTTATGGGACAGCTCCTACAATGAGCAGTTCTTC. The chain has TRBV7-9 and TRBJ2-1; 7 bases agree with TRBD1. J gave up 0 bases and V 2 bases, and 1 base lay outside the gene matches. This CDR3 has 15 amino acids. From germline, CDR1 is SEHNR and CDR2 FQNEAQ (reference sequence).

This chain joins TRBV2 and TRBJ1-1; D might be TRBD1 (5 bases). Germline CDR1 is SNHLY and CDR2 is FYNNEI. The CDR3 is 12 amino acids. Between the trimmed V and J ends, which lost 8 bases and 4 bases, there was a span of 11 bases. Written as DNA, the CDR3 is TGTGCCAGCGGGGCAGGGATCACTGAAGCTTTCTTT. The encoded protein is CASGAGITEAFF.

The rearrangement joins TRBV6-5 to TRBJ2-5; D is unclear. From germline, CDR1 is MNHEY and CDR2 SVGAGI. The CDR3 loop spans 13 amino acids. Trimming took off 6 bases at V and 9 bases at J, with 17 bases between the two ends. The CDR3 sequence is CASREETSRAQYF. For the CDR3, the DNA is TGTGCCAGCAGAGAGGAGACGTCCCGGGCCCAGTACTTC.

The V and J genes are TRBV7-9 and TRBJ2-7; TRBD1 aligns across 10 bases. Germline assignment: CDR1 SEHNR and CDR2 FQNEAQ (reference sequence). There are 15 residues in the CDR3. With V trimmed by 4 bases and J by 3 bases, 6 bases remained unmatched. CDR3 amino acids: CASSSRTGGGYEQYF. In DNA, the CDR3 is TGTGCCAGCAGCTCAAGGACAGGGGGAGGCTACGAGCAGTACTTC.

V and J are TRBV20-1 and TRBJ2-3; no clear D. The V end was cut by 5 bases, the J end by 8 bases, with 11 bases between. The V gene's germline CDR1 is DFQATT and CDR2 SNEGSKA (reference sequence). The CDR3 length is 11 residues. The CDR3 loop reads CSAPDSPTQYF. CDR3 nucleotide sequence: TGCAGTGCTCCTGACTCCCCTACGCAGTATTTT.

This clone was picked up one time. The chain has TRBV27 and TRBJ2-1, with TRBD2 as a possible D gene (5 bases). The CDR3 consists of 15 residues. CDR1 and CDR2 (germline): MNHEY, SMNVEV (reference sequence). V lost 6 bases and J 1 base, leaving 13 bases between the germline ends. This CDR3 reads CASSLGRGSYNEQFF. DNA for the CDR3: TGTGCCAGCAGCCTTGGACGGGGATCCTACAATGAGCAGTTCTTC.

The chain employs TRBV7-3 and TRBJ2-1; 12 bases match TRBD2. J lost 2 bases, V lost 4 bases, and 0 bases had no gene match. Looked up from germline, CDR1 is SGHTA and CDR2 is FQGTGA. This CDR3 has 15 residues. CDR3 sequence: CASSSSGGAYNEQFF. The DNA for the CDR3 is TGTGCCAGCAGCTCTAGCGGGGGGGCCTACAATGAGCAGTTCTTC.

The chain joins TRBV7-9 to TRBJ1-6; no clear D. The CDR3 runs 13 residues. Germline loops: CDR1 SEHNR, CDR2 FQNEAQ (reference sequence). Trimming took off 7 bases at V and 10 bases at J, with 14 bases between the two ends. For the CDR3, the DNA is TGTGCCAGCACCACCTCCCAGCGGTCACCCCTCCACTTT. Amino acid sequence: CASTTSQRSPLHF.

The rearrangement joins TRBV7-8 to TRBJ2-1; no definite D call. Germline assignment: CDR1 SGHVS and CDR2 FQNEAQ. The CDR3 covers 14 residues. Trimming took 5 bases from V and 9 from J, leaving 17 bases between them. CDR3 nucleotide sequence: TGTGCCAGCAGCCGTGAGCTTACGTCGCCTGAGCAGTTCTTC. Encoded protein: CASSRELTSPEQFF.

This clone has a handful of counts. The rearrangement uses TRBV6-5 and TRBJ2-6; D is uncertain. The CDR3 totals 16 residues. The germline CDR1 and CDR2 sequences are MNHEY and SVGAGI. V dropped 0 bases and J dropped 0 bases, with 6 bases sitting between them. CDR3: CASSYSALSGANVLTF. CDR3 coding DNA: TGTGCCAGCAGTTACTCGGCCCTCTCTGGGGCCAACGTCCTGACTTTC.

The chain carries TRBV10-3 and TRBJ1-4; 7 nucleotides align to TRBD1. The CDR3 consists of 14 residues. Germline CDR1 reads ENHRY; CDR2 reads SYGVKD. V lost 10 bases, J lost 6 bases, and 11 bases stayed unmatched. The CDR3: CATRSTGLDEKLFF. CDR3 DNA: TGTGCCACCCGATCGACAGGGCTGGATGAAAAACTGTTTTTT.

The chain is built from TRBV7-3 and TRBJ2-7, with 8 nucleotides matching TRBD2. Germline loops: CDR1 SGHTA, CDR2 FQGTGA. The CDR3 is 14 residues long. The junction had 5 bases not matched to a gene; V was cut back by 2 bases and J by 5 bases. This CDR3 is CASSLLAGSHEQYF. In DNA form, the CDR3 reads TGTGCCAGCAGCTTACTAGCGGGTTCTCACGAGCAGTACTTC.

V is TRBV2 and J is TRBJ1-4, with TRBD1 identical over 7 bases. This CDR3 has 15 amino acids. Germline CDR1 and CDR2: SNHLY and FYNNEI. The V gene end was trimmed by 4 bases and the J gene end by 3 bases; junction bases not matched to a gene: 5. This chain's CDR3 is CASSGKQGSNEKLFF. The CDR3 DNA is TGTGCCAGCAGTGGGAAACAGGGGTCTAATGAAAAACTGTTTTTT.

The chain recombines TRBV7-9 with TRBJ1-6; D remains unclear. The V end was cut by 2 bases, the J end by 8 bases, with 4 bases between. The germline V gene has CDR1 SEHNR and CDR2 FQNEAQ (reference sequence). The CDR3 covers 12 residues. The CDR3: CASSLQDSPLHF. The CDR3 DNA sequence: TGTGCCAGCAGCTTACAGGATTCACCCCTCCACTTT.

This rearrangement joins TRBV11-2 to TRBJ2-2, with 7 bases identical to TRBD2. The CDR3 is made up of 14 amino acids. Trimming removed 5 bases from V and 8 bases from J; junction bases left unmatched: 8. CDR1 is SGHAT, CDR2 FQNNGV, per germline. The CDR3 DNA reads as TGTGCCAGCAGCCGCCGACTAGCTCGTGGGGAGCTGTTTTTT. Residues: CASSRRLARGELFF.

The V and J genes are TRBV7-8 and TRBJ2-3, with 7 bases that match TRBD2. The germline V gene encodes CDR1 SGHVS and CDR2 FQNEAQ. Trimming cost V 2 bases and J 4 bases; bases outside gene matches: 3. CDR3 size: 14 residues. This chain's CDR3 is CASSLLGRADTQYF. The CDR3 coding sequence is TGTGCCAGCAGCTTACTGGGGAGGGCAGATACGCAGTATTTT.

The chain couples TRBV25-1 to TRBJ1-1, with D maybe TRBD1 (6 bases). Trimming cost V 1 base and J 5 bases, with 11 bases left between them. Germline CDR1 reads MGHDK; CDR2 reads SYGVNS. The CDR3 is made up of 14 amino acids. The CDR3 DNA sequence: TGTGCCAGCAGTGAATCGAGGGGGTGGACTGAAGCTTTCTTT. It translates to CASSESRGWTEAFF. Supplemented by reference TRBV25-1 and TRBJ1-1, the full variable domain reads EADIYQTPRYLVIGTGKKITLECSQTMGHDKMYWYQQDPGMELHLIHYSYGVNSTEKGDLSSESTVSRIRTEHFPLTLESARPSHTSQYLCASSESRGWTEAFFGQGTRLTVV.

The CDR3, as DNA: TGTGCCAGCAGCCAAGATAATGTAGGGACTCAGTACGAGCAGTACTTC. Translated: CASSQDNVGTQYEQYF. The chain employs TRBV4-2 and TRBJ2-7; D is perhaps TRBD2 (6 bases). The V end lost 0 bases, the J end lost 4 bases, and 16 bases lay between the germline ends. The CDR3 is 16 residues long. The germline V gene encodes CDR1 LGHNA and CDR2 YNFKEQ.

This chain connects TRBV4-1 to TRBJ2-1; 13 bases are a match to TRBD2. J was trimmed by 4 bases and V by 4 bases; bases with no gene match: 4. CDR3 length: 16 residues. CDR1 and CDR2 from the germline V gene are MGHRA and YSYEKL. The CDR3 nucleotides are TGCGCCAGCAGCCTCGGGACTAGCGGGATTTACAATGAGCAGTTCTTC. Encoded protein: CASSLGTSGIYNEQFF.

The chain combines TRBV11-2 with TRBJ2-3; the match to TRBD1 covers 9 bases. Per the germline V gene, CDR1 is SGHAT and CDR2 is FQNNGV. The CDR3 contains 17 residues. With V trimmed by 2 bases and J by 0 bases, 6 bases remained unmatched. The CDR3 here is CASSLRGTGSSTDTQYF. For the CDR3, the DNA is TGTGCCAGCAGCTTAAGGGGGACAGGGTCTAGCACAGATACGCAGTATTTT.

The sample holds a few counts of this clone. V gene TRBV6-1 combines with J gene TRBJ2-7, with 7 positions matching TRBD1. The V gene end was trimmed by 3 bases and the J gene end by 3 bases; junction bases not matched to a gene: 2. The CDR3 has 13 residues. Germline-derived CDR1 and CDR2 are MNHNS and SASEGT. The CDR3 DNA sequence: TGTGCCAGCAGTGAGGACAGGCACTACGAGCAGTACTTC. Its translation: CASSEDRHYEQYF.

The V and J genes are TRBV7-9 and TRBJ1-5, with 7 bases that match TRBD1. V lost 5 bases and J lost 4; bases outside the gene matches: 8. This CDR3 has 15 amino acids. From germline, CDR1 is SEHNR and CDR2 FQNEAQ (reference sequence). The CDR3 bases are TGTGCCAGCAGCCAGACCGGGACAGCAAATCAGCCCCAGCATTTT. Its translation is CASSQTGTANQPQHF.